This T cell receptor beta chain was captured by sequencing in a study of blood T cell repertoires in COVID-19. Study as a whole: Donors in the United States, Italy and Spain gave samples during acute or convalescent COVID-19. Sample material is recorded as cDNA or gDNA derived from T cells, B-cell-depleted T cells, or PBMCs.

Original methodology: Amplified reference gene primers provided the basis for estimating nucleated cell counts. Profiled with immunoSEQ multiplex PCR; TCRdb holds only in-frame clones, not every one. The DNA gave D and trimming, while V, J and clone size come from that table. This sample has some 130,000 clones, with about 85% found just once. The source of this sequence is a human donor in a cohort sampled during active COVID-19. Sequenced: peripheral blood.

CDR3 in amino acids: CAWSEATRSGVEQFF. In nucleotides, the CDR3 is TGTGCCTGGAGTGAGGCGACTAGGTCCGGGGTAGAGCAGTTCTTC. The rearrangement joins TRBV30 to TRBJ2-1; D is possibly TRBD2 (6 bases). The CDR3 totals 15 residues. The germline V and J ends were trimmed by 1 base and 10 bases, with 20 bases remaining between them. Germline V gene sequence: CDR1 GTSNPN, CDR2 SVGIG (reference sequence).